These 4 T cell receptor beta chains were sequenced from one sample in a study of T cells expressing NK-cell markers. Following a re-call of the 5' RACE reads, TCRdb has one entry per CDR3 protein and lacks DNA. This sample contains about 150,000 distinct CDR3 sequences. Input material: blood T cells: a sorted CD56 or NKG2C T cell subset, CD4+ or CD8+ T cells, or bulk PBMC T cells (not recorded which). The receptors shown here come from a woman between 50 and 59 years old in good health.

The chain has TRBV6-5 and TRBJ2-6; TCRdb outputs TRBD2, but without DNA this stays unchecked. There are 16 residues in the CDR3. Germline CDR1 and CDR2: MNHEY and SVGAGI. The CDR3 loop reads CASQASGSAGANVLTF.

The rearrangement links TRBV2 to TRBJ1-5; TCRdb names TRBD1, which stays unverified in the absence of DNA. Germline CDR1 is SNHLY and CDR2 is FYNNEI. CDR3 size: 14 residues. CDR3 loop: CASRGVADNQPQHF.

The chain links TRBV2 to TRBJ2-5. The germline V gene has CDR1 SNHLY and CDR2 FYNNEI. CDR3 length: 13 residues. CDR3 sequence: CASSEEGWETQYF.

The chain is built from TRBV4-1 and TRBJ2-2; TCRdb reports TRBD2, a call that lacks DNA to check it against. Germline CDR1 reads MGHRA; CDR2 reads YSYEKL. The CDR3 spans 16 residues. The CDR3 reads CASSQDPSGIAGELFF.